This TCR beta chain was sequenced in a study of T-cell memory formation after mild COVID-19. Study in general: Among the donors, TCR clusters were largely specific to each donor.

The CDR3 contains 15 residues. The ends lost 5 bases at V and 3 bases at J; junction bases unmatched: 8. Germline values: CDR1 SGHVS, CDR2 FNYEAQ. Study-wide results and caveats: The study found balanced CD4/CD8 in clones contracting day 15 to 85 and a CD4+ lean in later expanders. CD4+ contracting clones were mainly CM and EM; CD8+ ones, EMRA. That cross-reactive memory joined was suggested by some responding clones appearing in pre-infection memory.

This clonotype showed up just a few times. What it binds is unknown. TCRdb used MiXCR to reprocess the 5' RACE reads, holding one entry per CDR3 protein. Of about 560,000 distinct CDR3 sequences in the sample, roughly 17% were seen once. What was sequenced was PBMCs or a T cell subset sorted from them (not recorded which). The rearrangement uses TRBV7-6 and TRBJ1-1; TRBD1 matches at 8 bases. The source of this sequence is an adult woman who had mild COVID-19 (a few samples of this study predate the infection). Cell type and time point are not known. This CDR3 reads CASSGTRGPDTEAFF. In DNA form, the CDR3 reads TGTGCCAGCAGCGGAACCAGGGGGCCTGACACTGAAGCTTTCTTT.